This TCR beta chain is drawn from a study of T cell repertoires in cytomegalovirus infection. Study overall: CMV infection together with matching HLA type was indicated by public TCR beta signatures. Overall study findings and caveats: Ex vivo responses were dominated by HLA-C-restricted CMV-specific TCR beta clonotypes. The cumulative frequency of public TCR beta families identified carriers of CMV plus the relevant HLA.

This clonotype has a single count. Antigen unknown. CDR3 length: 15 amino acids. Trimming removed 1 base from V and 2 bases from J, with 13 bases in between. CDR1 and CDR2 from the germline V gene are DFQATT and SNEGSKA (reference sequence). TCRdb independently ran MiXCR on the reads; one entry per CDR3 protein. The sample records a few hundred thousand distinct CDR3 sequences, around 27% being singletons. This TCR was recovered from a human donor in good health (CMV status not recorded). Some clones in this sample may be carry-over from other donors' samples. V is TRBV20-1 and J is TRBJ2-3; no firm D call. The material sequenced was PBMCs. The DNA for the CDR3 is TGCAGTGCTAGAGTGACGGGCACCTTCACAGATACGCAGTATTTT. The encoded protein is CSARVTGTFTDTQYF.